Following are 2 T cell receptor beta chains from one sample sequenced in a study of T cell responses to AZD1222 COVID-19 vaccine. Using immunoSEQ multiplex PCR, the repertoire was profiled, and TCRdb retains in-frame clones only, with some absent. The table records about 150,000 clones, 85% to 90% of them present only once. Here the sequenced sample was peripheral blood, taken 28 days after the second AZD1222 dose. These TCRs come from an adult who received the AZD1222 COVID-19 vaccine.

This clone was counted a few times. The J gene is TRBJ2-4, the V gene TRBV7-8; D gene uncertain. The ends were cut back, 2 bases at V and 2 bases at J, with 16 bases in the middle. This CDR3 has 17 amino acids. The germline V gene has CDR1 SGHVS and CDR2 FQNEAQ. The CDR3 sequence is CASSLPLRLNTKNIQYF. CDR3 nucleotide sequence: TGTGCCAGCAGCTTACCTCTTCGTTTAAATACCAAAAACATTCAGTACTTC.

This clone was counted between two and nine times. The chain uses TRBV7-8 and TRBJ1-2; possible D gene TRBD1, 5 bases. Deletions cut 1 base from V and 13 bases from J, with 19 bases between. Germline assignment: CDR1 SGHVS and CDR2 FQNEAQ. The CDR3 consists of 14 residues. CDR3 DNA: TGTGCCAGCAGCTTAGAGGAGGGGAGAAGGACAATCACCTTC. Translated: CASSLEEGRRTITF.